This T cell receptor (beta chain) was identified during a study of T cells in Graves' hyperthyroidism and ophthalmopathy. Any patient presenting with uncontrolled infection, other autoimmune disease, pregnancy or lactation was left out. The PBMCs had their origin in 10 ml of fresh peripheral blood. There are many counts of this clonotype. Amplified TCR beta CDR3 regions came from RNA transcripts. A first-round RT-PCR of the TCR CDR3 used the HTBI primer set. A single record per CDR3 protein comes from TCRdb applying MiXCR to the multiplex PCR reads. The sample has about 700,000 distinct CDR3 sequences; around 15% are singletons. This TCR was recovered from a young woman with Graves' hyperthyroidism. Specimen: blood.

CDR3 sequence reads: CAWSVERGSSYNEQFF. The CDR3 nucleotides read TGTGCCTGGAGTGTAGAACGCGGGAGCTCCTACAATGAGCAGTTCTTC. This chain uses TRBV30 with TRBJ2-1, with TRBD2 identical over 7 bases. V shed 0 bases, J shed 0 bases, and the junction held 5 bases outside the gene matches. CDR1 is GTSNPN and CDR2 is SVGIG in the germline V gene (reference sequence). This CDR3 is 16 amino acids long.